Below, one TCR beta chain is given with its context. Its antigen remains unknown. Given the absence of the conserved phenylalanine or tryptophan at the CDR3 end, a read error is likely. CDR3 size: 13 residues. V shed 5 bases and J 6 bases; nucleotides not matched to a gene: 4. Germline V gene lookup returns CDR1 LNHNV and CDR2 YYDKDF (reference sequence). Patients picked for sequencing had shown CD8+CD57+ cell expansion detected by flow cytometry. Every patient had severe acquired aplastic anemia. The data stem from a study of CD8+CD57+ T cells in acquired aplastic anemia. Study-level information: Yields of DNA that came from sorted CD4+ and CD8+ cells averaged about 3.3 ug.

For CDR3 and TCR beta VDJ profiling, genomic DNA was the template used. From the reads, TCRdb called clonotypes with MiXCR, one entry per CDR3 protein. The sample has some 160,000 distinct CDR3 sequences, 40% to 50% seen once; the top ten hold around a third. Regarding the study as a whole: With respect to CD8+ Simpson's diversity, patients and controls did not differ significantly.

The chain joins TRBV15 to TRBJ1-5; TRBD1 matches 7 bases. Material for sequencing was sorted CD4+, CD8+, or CD8+CD57+ T cells (not recorded which) from PBMCs. This receptor was obtained from a human donor with aplastic anemia. CDR3 sequence: CATSVNRGQPQHL. In nucleotides, the CDR3 is TGTGCCACCAGCGTAAACAGGGGTCAGCCCCAGCATCTT.